These T cell receptor beta chains were read from a single sample in a study of blood T cell repertoires in COVID-19. Sequencing used immunoSEQ multiplex PCR; TCRdb keeps in-frame clones, though not all of them. The profile shows about 150,000 clones, under 85% of them singletons. The specimen was peripheral blood. The receptors shown here come from a man aged 60 to 69 with COVID-19, enrolled during active disease. Both conserved end residues are part of each CDR3. A D gene is named only where the DNA matches it firmly. Only part of the rows carry a size: once, few, many, or a class if the clone is expanded.

J gene,clone size,V gene,D gene,CDR3 protein,CDR3 DNA
TRBJ1-4,once,TRBV7-9,.,CASSLVAGPGEKLFF,TGTGCCAGCAGCTTAGTAGCAGGGCCTGGTGAAAAACTGTTTTTT
TRBJ1-1,few,TRBV18,TRBD1,CASEPGQGRMNTEAFF,TGTGCCAGCGAGCCGGGACAGGGCCGAATGAACACTGAAGCTTTCTTT
TRBJ2-5,.,TRBV10-3,.,CAIGERGYQETQYF,TGTGCCATCGGGGAACGGGGGTATCAAGAGACCCAGTACTTC
TRBJ1-6,.,TRBV11-3,.,CASNGGSYNSPLHF,TGTGCCAGCAACGGAGGGTCCTATAATTCACCCCTCCACTTT
TRBJ1-5,.,TRBV7-3,TRBD1,CASSSGQLGQPQHF,TGTGCCAGCAGCTCGGGACAGTTGGGTCAGCCCCAGCATTTT
TRBJ1-5,.,TRBV30,.,CAWKGYGGCSNQPQHF,TGTGCCTGGAAAGGCTACGGGGGATGTAGCAATCAGCCCCAGCATTTT
TRBJ1-5,.,TRBV6-6,.,CASRGADQPQHF,TGTGCCAGCCGGGGGGCGGATCAGCCCCAGCATTTT
TRBJ1-5,.,TRBV6-5,.,CASARRNSNQPQHF,TGTGCCAGCGCTAGGAGAAATAGCAATCAGCCCCAGCATTTT
TRBJ1-4,.,TRBV7-2,.,CASSSQGTNEKLFF,TGTGCCAGCAGTTCCCAGGGGACTAATGAAAAACTGTTTTTT
TRBJ2-5,.,TRBV19,TRBD1,CASSMGNGQGEETQYF,TGTGCCAGTAGTATGGGTAATGGGCAGGGGGAAGAGACCCAGTACTTC
TRBJ1-2,.,TRBV20-1,.,CSAQALDGYTF,TGCAGTGCTCAGGCGCTGGATGGCTACACCTTC
TRBJ1-1,.,TRBV18,TRBD1,CASSPPMTGQQAFF,TGTGCCAGCTCACCACCGATGACAGGGCAGCAAGCTTTCTTT
TRBJ2-2,.,TRBV24-1,TRBD1,CATRGQGVTGELFF,TGTGCCACCAGGGGACAGGGGGTCACCGGGGAGCTGTTTTTT
TRBJ2-1,.,TRBV2,.,CASRTQFGQEQFF,TGTGCCAGCAGAACACAGTTTGGCCAAGAGCAGTTCTTC
TRBJ1-6,.,TRBV4-3,.,CASSQPSQLNSPLHF,TGCGCCAGCAGCCAACCCTCACAGCTGAATTCACCCCTCCACTTT
TRBJ2-3,.,TRBV11-3,.,CASSLVVSTDTQYF,TGTGCCAGCAGCTTAGTCGTAAGCACAGATACGCAGTATTTT
TRBJ1-1,.,TRBV19,TRBD1,CASSIPTPATGERTEAFF,TGTGCCAGTAGCATCCCAACGCCCGCCACAGGGGAGCGAACTGAAGCTTTCTTT
TRBJ2-7,.,TRBV7-8,TRBD2,CASSFSGTSGSYEQYF,TGTGCCAGCAGCTTTTCCGGGACTAGCGGCTCCTACGAGCAGTACTTC
TRBJ2-1,.,TRBV5-4,TRBD2,CASSLHETSGEAFF,TGTGCCAGCAGCTTGCACGAGACTAGCGGGGAGGCGTTCTTC
TRBJ2-7,.,TRBV25-1,TRBD1,CASSEWDRGPDEQYF,TGTGCCAGCAGTGAATGGGACAGGGGGCCGGACGAGCAGTACTTC
TRBJ2-7,.,TRBV2,.,CASSDGSYEQYF,TGTGCCAGCAGTGACGGCTCCTACGAGCAGTACTTC
TRBJ2-1,few,TRBV7-2,TRBD1,CASSFQPGQSYNEQFF,TGTGCCAGCAGCTTTCAACCGGGACAGAGTTACAATGAGCAGTTCTTC
TRBJ2-3,.,TRBV19,TRBD2,CASSIGVAGGVTDTQYF,TGTGCCAGTAGTATAGGAGTAGCGGGGGGGGTCACAGATACGCAGTATTTT
TRBJ1-2,few,TRBV27,TRBD1,CASSSRQGSGGYTF,TGTGCCAGCAGTTCACGACAGGGTTCGGGTGGCTACACCTTC
TRBJ2-3,.,TRBV7-8,.,CASSLARVRGNTDTQYF,TGTGCCAGCAGCTTAGCGCGGGTGCGGGGCAACACAGATACGCAGTATTTT
TRBJ2-7,.,TRBV28,.,CASSFSLVSLSYEQYF,TGTGCCAGCAGTTTTAGTCTGGTCTCCCTCTCCTACGAGCAGTACTTC
TRBJ1-1,.,TRBV7-2,.,CASSLVFLAEAFF,TGTGCCAGCAGCTTAGTCTTTTTGGCAGAAGCTTTCTTT
TRBJ1-1,.,TRBV6-5,TRBD1,CASLYRGNTEAFF,TGTGCCAGCTTGTACAGGGGGAACACTGAAGCTTTCTTT
TRBJ2-7,.,TRBV7-2,.,CASSLEPVTYEQYF,TGTGCCAGCAGCTTAGAGCCGGTTACCTACGAGCAGTACTTC
TRBJ1-2,.,TRBV7-9,TRBD1,CASSFGIQGNNYGYTF,TGTGCCAGCAGCTTTGGAATACAGGGGAATAACTATGGCTACACCTTC
TRBJ2-1,.,TRBV12-3/TRBV12-4,.,CASSSVNYNEQFF,TGTGCCAGCAGTTCGGTGAACTACAATGAGCAGTTCTTC
TRBJ1-5,.,TRBV28,TRBD1,CASRQATTGPFGQPQHF,TGTGCCAGCCGACAAGCAACGACAGGGCCCTTCGGTCAGCCCCAGCATTTT
TRBJ1-3,.,TRBV30,.,CAWSVRNRVSGNTIYF,TGTGCCTGGAGTGTAAGAAACAGGGTTTCTGGAAACACCATATATTTT
TRBJ1-1,.,TRBV6-5,TRBD1,CASSSLTGVGNTEAFF,TGTGCCAGCAGTTCCCTAACAGGGGTGGGTAACACTGAAGCTTTCTTT
TRBJ2-3,.,TRBV11-3,.,CASSPTRGFSTDTQYF,TGTGCCAGCAGCCCCACCCGGGGTTTTAGCACAGATACGCAGTATTTT
TRBJ1-3,.,TRBV6-5,.,CASSYRGAGGNTIYF,TGTGCCAGCAGTTATCGGGGGGCAGGTGGAAACACCATATATTTT
TRBJ2-2,.,TRBV10-3,TRBD1,CAISESGTGRVWTGELFF,TGTGCCATCAGTGAGTCTGGGACAGGAAGGGTGTGGACCGGGGAGCTGTTTTTT
TRBJ2-5,.,TRBV9,.,CASSVAGETQYF,TGTGCCAGCAGCGTAGCAGGGGAGACCCAGTACTTC
TRBJ1-4,.,TRBV18,.,CASSPATGANEKLFF,TGTGCCAGCTCACCTGCGACAGGAGCTAATGAAAAACTGTTTTTT
TRBJ2-6,.,TRBV29-1,.,CSVASGANVLTF,TGCAGCGTTGCATCTGGGGCCAACGTCCTGACTTTC
TRBJ1-3,.,TRBV25-1,.,CASSAGSDTIYF,TGTGCCAGCAGTGCCGGGTCGGACACCATATATTTT
TRBJ2-1,.,TRBV24-1,TRBD2,CATGLAGSYNEQFF,TGTGCCACCGGACTAGCGGGATCCTACAATGAGCAGTTCTTC
TRBJ2-4,.,TRBV7-2,TRBD1,CASSSQQGASNIQYF,TGTGCCAGCAGCTCACAACAGGGGGCGTCGAACATTCAGTACTTC
TRBJ2-7,.,TRBV5-6,.,CASSGNRDYGYEQYF,TGTGCCAGCAGCGGCAACAGGGATTACGGCTACGAGCAGTACTTC
TRBJ1-4,.,TRBV2,.,CASSGAGFNEKLFF,TGTGCCAGCAGTGGGGCGGGGTTTAATGAAAAACTGTTTTTT
TRBJ1-5,.,TRBV19,.,CASSLTGKDQPQHF,TGTGCCAGTAGTTTAACAGGCAAGGATCAGCCCCAGCATTTT
TRBJ1-2,.,TRBV27,.,CASKPGHLNYGYTF,TGTGCCAGCAAACCGGGACACCTAAACTATGGCTACACCTTC
TRBJ1-2,.,TRBV2,TRBD1,CASSEGQGAYGYTF,TGTGCCAGCAGTGAAGGACAGGGGGCCTATGGCTACACCTTC
TRBJ1-2,.,TRBV6-4,.,CASSESPQAGVRYTF,TGTGCCAGCAGTGAGTCACCACAGGCTGGGGTACGCTACACCTTC
TRBJ1-5,.,TRBV11-2,.,CASSPSQGNQPQHF,TGTGCCAGCAGCCCGTCGCAGGGCAATCAGCCCCAGCATTTT
TRBJ1-1,.,TRBV18,.,CASSKQGEAFF,TGTGCCAGCTCAAAACAGGGAGAAGCTTTCTTT
TRBJ2-1,.,TRBV28,.,CASSLAGARTGNEQFF,TGTGCCAGCAGTTTAGCGGGGGCCCGTACGGGTAATGAGCAGTTCTTC
TRBJ2-2,.,TRBV4-2,TRBD2,CASSQVLAGGSGELFF,TGTGCCAGCAGCCAAGTACTAGCGGGAGGGTCCGGGGAGCTGTTTTTT
TRBJ2-1,.,TRBV29-1,TRBD1,CSAGAGTGTINEQFF,TGCAGCGCTGGCGCCGGGACAGGGACTATTAATGAGCAGTTCTTC
TRBJ2-7,.,TRBV24-1,TRBD2,CATSAVGTNSYEQYF,TGTGCCACCAGTGCGGTCGGGACTAACTCCTACGAGCAGTACTTC